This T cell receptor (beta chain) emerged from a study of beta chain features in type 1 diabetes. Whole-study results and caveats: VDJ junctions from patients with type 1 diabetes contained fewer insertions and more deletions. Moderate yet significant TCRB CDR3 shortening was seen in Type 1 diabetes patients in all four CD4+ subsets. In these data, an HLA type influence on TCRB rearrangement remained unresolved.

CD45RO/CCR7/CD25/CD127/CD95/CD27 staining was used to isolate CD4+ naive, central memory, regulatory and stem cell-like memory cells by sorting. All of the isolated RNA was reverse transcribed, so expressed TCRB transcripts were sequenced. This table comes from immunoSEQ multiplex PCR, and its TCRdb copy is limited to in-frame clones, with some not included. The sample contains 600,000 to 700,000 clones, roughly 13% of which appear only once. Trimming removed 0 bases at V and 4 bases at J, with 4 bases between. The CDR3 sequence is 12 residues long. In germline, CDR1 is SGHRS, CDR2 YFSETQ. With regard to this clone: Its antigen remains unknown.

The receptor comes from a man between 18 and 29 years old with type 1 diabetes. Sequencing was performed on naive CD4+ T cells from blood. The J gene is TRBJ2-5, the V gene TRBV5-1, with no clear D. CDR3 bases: TGCGCCAGCAGCTTGGCGGTAGAGACCCAGTACTTC. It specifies CASSLAVETQYF. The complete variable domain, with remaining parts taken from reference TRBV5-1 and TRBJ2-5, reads KAGVTQTPRYLIKTRGQQVTLSCSPISGHRSVSWYQQTPGQGLQFLFEYFSETQRNKGNFPGRFSGRQFSNSRSEMNVSTLELGDSALYLCASSLAVETQYFGPGTRLLVL.